The 9 T cell receptor beta chains reported below all come from one sample, sequenced in a study of OX40 agonist ivuxolimab in advanced cancers. TCRdb's table, derived via immunoSEQ multiplex PCR, lists solely in-frame clones and lacks some. Among roughly 76,000 clones, roughly 85% were seen once, and the ten largest hold about 4%. The sample here was CD4+ or CD8+ T cells sorted from blood, taken in a trial of the OX40 agonist ivuxolimab. These receptors were obtained from an adult with an advanced solid tumor such as melanoma, head and neck, liver or kidney cancer.

The V call is TRBV2, the J call TRBJ2-5; a possible D gene is TRBD2 (8 bases). CDR3 size: 14 residues. Trimming took off 5 bases at V and 5 bases at J, with 15 bases between the two ends. Germline CDR1 is SNHLY and CDR2 is FYNNEI. The CDR3 bases are TGTGCCAGCAGTAGACAGGGCGGGGGGGAGACCCAGTACTTC. This codes for CASSRQGGGETQYF. The whole variable domain, filled in from reference TRBV2 and TRBJ2-5, reads EPEVTQTPSHQVTQMGQEVILRCVPISNHLYFYWYRQILGQKVEFLVSFYNNEISEKSEIFDDQFSVERPDGSNFTLKIRSTKLEDSAMYFCASSRQGGGETQYFGPGTRLLVL.

In regard to this clone: A junction end diverges from the germline sequence, so it may reflect a read error. The J gene is TRBJ2-7, the V gene TRBV5-6; 8 bases fit TRBD2. This CDR3 comprises 14 residues. Germline lookup yields CDR1 SGHDT and CDR2 YYEEEE. The CDR3 sequence is CASTLGGVSHEQYF. As DNA, the CDR3 is TGTGCCAGCACCCTCGGGGGGGTCTCCCACGAGCAGTACTTC. Full variable domain (rest looked up from reference TRBV5-6 and TRBJ2-7): DAGVTQSPTHLIKTRGQQVTLRCSPKSGHDTVSWYQQALGQGPQFIFQYYEEEERQRGNFPDRFSGHQFPNYSSELNVNALLLGDSALYLCASTLGGVSHEQYFGPGTRLTVT.

This clone came up a few times. The chain employs TRBV5-1 and TRBJ2-3; 9 bases line up with TRBD2. Germline values: CDR1 SGHRS, CDR2 YFSETQ. After removal of 4 bases from V and 5 bases from J, the junction contained 11 bases not matched to a gene. The CDR3 length is 16 residues. Here the CDR3 DNA reads TGCGCCAGCAGCCCTAGCGGGATAGGTGTGCGAGATACGCAGTATTTT. Translating it yields CASSPSGIGVRDTQYF.

A few counts support this clone. The chain uses TRBV7-2 and TRBJ1-5; D is ambiguous. CDR1 is SGHTA, CDR2 FQGNSA, per germline. Between the trimmed V and J ends, which lost 4 bases and 13 bases, there was a span of 17 bases. This CDR3 region has 13 residues. The DNA for the CDR3 is TGTGCCAGCAGCTCCGACCTGACAAAGGGACAGCATTTT. This codes for CASSSDLTKGQHF.

The J gene is TRBJ2-7, the V gene TRBV11-2; TRBD1 aligns across 7 bases. This CDR3 comprises 12 residues. CDR1 and CDR2 from the germline V gene are SGHAT and FQNNGV. J lost 4 bases, V lost 5 bases, and 2 bases had no gene match. CDR3 DNA sequence: TGTGCCAGCAGCGAACAGGGGTACGAGCAGTACTTC. As protein: CASSEQGYEQYF. The full variable domain, in which reference TRBV11-2 and TRBJ2-7 provide the parts outside the CDR3, is EAGVAQSPRYKIIEKRQSVAFWCNPISGHATLYWYQQILGQGPKLLIQFQNNGVVDDSQLPKDRFSAERLKGVDSTLKIQPAKLEDSAVYLCASSEQGYEQYFGPGTRLTVT.

V is TRBV29-1 and J is TRBJ2-5; D uncertain. There are 12 residues in the CDR3. Germline V gives CDR1 SQVTM, CDR2 ANQGSEA. V lost 2 bases and J 5 bases, leaving 9 bases between the germline ends. The CDR3: CSVETVGETQYF. The CDR3 DNA is TGCAGCGTTGAAACAGTCGGGGAGACCCAGTACTTC.

The J gene is TRBJ1-2, the V gene TRBV18; 10 nucleotides line up with TRBD1. From germline, CDR1 is KGHSH and CDR2 LQKENI. The CDR3 runs to 15 residues. The junction had 10 bases not matched to a gene; V was cut back by 4 bases and J by 8 bases. The CDR3 DNA follows: TGTGCCAGCTCACGCGGGACAGGGGAGCGGGAAGGCTACACCTTC. It is translated as CASSRGTGEREGYTF.

The CDR3 coding sequence is TGTGGGATTGGACAGGTGATTGACGAGCAGTACTTC. Its protein product is CGIGQVIDEQYF. The chain links TRBV6-1 to TRBJ2-7; TRBD1 aligns across 7 bases. CDR3 size: 12 residues. Germline CDR1 MNHNS, CDR2 SASEGT.

The chain has TRBV7-8 and TRBJ2-7; possibly TRBD1 or TRBD2 for D (5 bases each). Germline CDR1 reads SGHVS; CDR2 reads FQNEAQ. The CDR3 loop spans 15 amino acids. V was shortened by 5 bases and J by 2 bases, with 16 bases between the two germline ends. The CDR3, as DNA: TGTGCCAGCAGCCCGCGGACGGGGACCCCCTACGAGCAGTACTTC. Its protein product is CASSPRTGTPYEQYF.